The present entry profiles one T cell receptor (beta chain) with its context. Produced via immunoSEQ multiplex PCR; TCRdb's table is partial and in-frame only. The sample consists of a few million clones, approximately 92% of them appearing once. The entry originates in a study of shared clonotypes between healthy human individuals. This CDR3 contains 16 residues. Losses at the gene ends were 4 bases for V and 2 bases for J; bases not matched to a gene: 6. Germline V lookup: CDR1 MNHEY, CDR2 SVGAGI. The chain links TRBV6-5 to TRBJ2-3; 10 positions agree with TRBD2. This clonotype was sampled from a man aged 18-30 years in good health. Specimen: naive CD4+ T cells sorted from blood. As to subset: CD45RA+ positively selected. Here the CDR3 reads CASSFSGGRTTDTQYF. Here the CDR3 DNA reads TGTGCCAGCAGTTTTAGCGGGGGGCGGACCACAGATACGCAGTATTTT.